This passage covers 5 T cell receptor beta chains from one sample sequenced in a study of CD8+CD57+ T cells in acquired aplastic anemia. Genomic DNA provided the template from which TCR beta VDJ and CDR3 profiles were obtained. TCRdb independently ran MiXCR on the reads; one entry per CDR3 protein. Of around 150,000 distinct CDR3 sequences listed, around 75% are singletons. Selection for sequencing was limited to patients who had shown CD8+CD57+ cell expansion by flow cytometry. Sample: sorted CD4+, CD8+, or CD8+CD57+ T cells (not recorded which) from PBMCs. Receptor source: a human donor with aplastic anemia.

There are a few counts of this clonotype. The V call is TRBV6-4, the J call TRBJ2-3; 7 positions match TRBD1. Germline V lookup: CDR1 MRHNA, CDR2 SNTAGT. V was pared by 2 bases and J by 1 base, with 3 bases of the junction left unmatched. The CDR3 covers 15 residues. The DNA for the CDR3 is TGTGCCAGCAGTGACCAAACAGGGGGCACAGATACGCAGTATTTT. This translates into CASSDQTGGTDTQYF.

In nucleotides, the CDR3 is TGCAGCTTCTATGCGGGGGTTGGTAATGAGCAGTTCTTC. Translated, it gives CSFYAGVGNEQFF. The gene calls are TRBV20-1 and TRBJ2-1; 7 nucleotides match TRBD2. The germline gives CDR1 DFQATT, CDR2 SNEGSKA (reference sequence). The CDR3 is 13 amino acids.

The chain carries TRBV9 and TRBJ2-5; 11 nucleotides agree with TRBD2. The V gene's germline CDR1 is SGDLS and CDR2 YYNGEE. V dropped 1 base and J dropped 5; count of bases not matched to a gene: 4. CDR3 length: 15 residues. The CDR3 loop is CASSVTSGRGETQYF. CDR3 DNA sequence: TGTGCCAGCAGCGTAACTAGCGGGAGAGGGGAGACCCAGTACTTC.

The V gene is TRBV7-8, the J gene TRBJ2-5; TRBD2 agrees at 9 bases. The J segment lost 1 base and the V segment lost 5 bases, leaving 8 bases of the junction unmatched. Germline V gives CDR1 SGHVS, CDR2 FQNEAQ. The CDR3 loop spans 16 amino acids. CDR3 sequence (DNA): TGTGCCAGCAGCCCCCGACTAGCGGACCCCCAAGAGACCCAGTACTTC. Amino acids: CASSPRLADPQETQYF.

On this clonotype itself: One end of the junction varies from germline; a read error may be responsible. CDR3 DNA sequence: TGCTCCAGCAGCTTTGGAGACGGTGTTTTCTACGAGCAGTACTTC. Its translation is CSSSFGDGVFYEQYF. V gene TRBV5-1 combines with J gene TRBJ2-7; unclear D gene. Germline CDR1 is SGHRS and CDR2 is YFSETQ. The length of the CDR3 is 15 residues.